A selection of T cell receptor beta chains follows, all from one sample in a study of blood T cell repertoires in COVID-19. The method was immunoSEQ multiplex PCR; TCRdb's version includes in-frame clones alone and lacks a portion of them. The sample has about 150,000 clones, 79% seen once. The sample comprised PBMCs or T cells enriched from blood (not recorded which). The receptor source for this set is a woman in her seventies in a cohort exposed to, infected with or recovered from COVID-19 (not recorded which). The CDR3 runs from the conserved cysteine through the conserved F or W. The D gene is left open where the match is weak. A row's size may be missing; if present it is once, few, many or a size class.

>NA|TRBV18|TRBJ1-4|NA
CASSPPSRGTEKLFF
TGTGCCAGCTCACCACCGAGCAGGGGCACTGAAAAACTGTTTTTT
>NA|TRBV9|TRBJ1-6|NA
CASSVEIPGPNSPLHF
TGTGCCAGCAGCGTAGAAATCCCAGGGCCCAATTCACCCCTCCACTTT
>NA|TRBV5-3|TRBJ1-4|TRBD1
CARNAWGQRTTNEKLFF
TGTGCCAGAAACGCGTGGGGACAGCGAACAACTAATGAAAAACTGTTTTTT
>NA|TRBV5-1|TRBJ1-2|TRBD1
CASSSQGDYGYTF
TGCGCCAGCAGTTCACAGGGGGACTATGGCTACACCTTC
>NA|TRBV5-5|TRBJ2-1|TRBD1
CASSLAVRGSDGEQFF
TGTGCCAGCAGCTTGGCAGTCAGGGGGAGTGATGGTGAGCAGTTCTTC
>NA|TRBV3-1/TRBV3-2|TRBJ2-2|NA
CASSQDDSLADTGELFF
TGTGCCAGCAGCCAAGACGATAGCTTGGCCGACACCGGGGAGCTGTTTTTT
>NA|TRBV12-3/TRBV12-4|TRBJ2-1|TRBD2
CASRARAAGEQFF
TGTGCCAGCCGCGCGCGGGCAGCGGGAGAGCAGTTCTTC
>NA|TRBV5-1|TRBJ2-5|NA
CASSLMGTEETQYF
TGCGCCAGCAGCTTAATGGGGACTGAAGAGACCCAGTACTTC
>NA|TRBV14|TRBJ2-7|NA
CASSQALSGTNLGEQYF
TGTGCCAGCAGCCAAGCCCTGAGCGGGACAAACCTGGGGGAGCAGTACTTC
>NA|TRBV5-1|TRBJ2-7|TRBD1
CASSLAGQGIYEQYF
TGCGCCAGCAGCTTGGCCGGACAGGGGATTTACGAGCAGTACTTC
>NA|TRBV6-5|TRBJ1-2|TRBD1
CASRKDREDGYTF
TGTGCCAGCAGAAAGGACAGGGAAGATGGCTACACCTTC
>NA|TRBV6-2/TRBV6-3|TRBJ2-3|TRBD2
CASSGGGDSGAYTQYF
TGTGCCAGCAGTGGGGGGGGAGATAGCGGCGCTTATACGCAGTATTTT
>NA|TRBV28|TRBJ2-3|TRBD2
CASRLAGGSGGTDTQYF
TGTGCCAGCAGGCTAGCGGGAGGATCAGGCGGCACAGATACGCAGTATTTT
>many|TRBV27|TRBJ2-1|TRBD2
CASSLPGLSGNEQFF
TGTGCCAGCAGTTTACCGGGACTATCGGGAAATGAGCAGTTCTTC
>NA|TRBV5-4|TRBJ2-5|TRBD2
CASSLGASGSAETQYF
TGTGCCAGCAGCTTGGGGGCTAGCGGGAGTGCGGAGACCCAGTACTTC
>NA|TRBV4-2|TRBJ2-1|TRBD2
CASSQEYVRGLAGSWAYNEQFF
TGTGCCAGCAGCCAGGAATATGTACGTGGACTAGCGGGTAGCTGGGCTTACAATGAGCAGTTCTTC
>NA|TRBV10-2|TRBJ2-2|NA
CASSEYLRNTGELFF
TGCGCCAGCAGTGAGTACCTCAGGAACACCGGGGAGCTGTTTTTT
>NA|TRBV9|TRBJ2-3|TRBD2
CASGKAGVHSTDTQYF
TGTGCCAGCGGGAAGGCGGGAGTCCATAGCACAGATACGCAGTATTTT
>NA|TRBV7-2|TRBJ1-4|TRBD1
CASSSGQGIAEKLFF
TGTGCCAGCAGCTCCGGACAGGGAATTGCTGAAAAACTGTTTTTT
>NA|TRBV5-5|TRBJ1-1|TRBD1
CASSLGRGQDTEAFF
TGTGCCAGCAGCTTGGGCAGGGGGCAGGACACTGAAGCTTTCTTT
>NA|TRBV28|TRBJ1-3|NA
CASTATGSGNTIYF
TGTGCCAGCACCGCGACAGGCTCTGGAAACACCATATATTTT
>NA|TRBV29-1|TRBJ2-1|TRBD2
CSVTGTSGSRSYNEQFF
TGCAGCGTTACCGGGACTAGCGGGAGTAGGTCCTACAATGAGCAGTTCTTC
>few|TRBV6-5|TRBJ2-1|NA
CASSYARGMGYNEQFF
TGTGCCAGCAGTTACGCGAGGGGGATGGGCTACAATGAGCAGTTCTTC
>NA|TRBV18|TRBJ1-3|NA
CASSPLGPGDLGNTIYF
TGTGCCAGCTCACCTTTGGGGCCAGGGGATCTAGGAAACACCATATATTTT
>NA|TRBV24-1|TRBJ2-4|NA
CATSDSITGNIQYF
TGTGCCACCAGTGATTCGATCACTGGAAACATTCAGTACTTC
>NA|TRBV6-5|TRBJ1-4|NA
CASLRQAGEKLFF
TGTGCCAGCCTCCGGCAGGCGGGTGAAAAACTGTTTTTT
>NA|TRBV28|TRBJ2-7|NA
CASTPWGVNEQYF
TGTGCCAGCACCCCCTGGGGAGTGAACGAGCAGTACTTC
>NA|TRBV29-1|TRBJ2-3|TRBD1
CSVEDLVGGNFDTQYF
TGCAGCGTTGAAGATTTGGTAGGGGGCAATTTTGATACGCAGTATTTT
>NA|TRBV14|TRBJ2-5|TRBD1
CASSQVTGNQETQYF
TGTGCCAGCAGCCAAGTGACAGGGAACCAAGAGACCCAGTACTTC
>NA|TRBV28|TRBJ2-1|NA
CASSSPAGAYNEQFF
TGTGCCAGCAGTTCCCCAGCGGGCGCCTACAATGAGCAGTTCTTC
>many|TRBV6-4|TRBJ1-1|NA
CASRQRNTEAFF
TGTGCCAGCCGACAGAGAAACACTGAAGCTTTCTTT
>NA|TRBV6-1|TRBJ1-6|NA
CASSEIRGRSPLHF
TGTGCCAGCAGTGAAATCAGGGGTAGATCACCCCTCCACTTT
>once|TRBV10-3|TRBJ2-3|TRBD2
CAISERRESDTQYF
TGTGCCATCAGTGAACGGCGGGAGAGCGATACGCAGTATTTT
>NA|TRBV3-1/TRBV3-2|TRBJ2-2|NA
CASSQGWGGAGELFF
TGTGCCAGCAGCCAAGGCTGGGGAGGAGCCGGGGAGCTGTTTTTT
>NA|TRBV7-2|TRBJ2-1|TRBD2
CASSSWTSGRAVYNEQFF
TGTGCCAGCAGCTCATGGACTAGCGGGAGGGCTGTCTACAATGAGCAGTTCTTC
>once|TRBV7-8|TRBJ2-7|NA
CASSLGPARHYEQYF
TGTGCCAGCAGCTTAGGACCAGCGCGGCACTACGAGCAGTACTTC
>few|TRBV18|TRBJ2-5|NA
CASSSAETQYF
TGTGCCAGCTCTAGCGCCGAGACCCAGTACTTC
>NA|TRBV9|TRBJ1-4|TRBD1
CASSSNRDRAEKLFF
TGTGCCAGCAGCTCCAACAGAGACAGGGCTGAAAAACTGTTTTTT
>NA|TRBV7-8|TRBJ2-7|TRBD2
CASSLNPGTSGSSSLSYEQYF
TGTGCCAGCAGCTTAAACCCGGGGACTAGCGGGAGTAGTTCACTATCCTACGAGCAGTACTTC
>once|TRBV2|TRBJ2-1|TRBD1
CASSFGTGLYNEQFF
TGTGCCAGCAGTTTCGGGACAGGGTTATACAATGAGCAGTTCTTC
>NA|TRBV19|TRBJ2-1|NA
CASSTRSYNEQFF
TGTGCCAGTAGTACCCGCTCCTACAATGAGCAGTTCTTC
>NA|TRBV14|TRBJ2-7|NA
CASSPFGGAYEQYF
TGTGCCAGCAGCCCATTCGGCGGGGCCTACGAGCAGTACTTC
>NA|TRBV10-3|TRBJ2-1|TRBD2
CAITSGRANEQFF
TGTGCCATCACTAGCGGGCGGGCAAATGAGCAGTTCTTC
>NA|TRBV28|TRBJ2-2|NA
CASSLWTLGGGELFF
TGTGCCAGCAGTTTGTGGACCCTCGGGGGAGGGGAGCTGTTTTTT
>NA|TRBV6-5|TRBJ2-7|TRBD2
CASSYSLAGGVYEQYF
TGTGCCAGCAGTTACTCGTTAGCGGGAGGAGTCTACGAGCAGTACTTC
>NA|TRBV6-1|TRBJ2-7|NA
CASSEMRYEQYF
TGTGCCAGCAGTGAAATGAGGTACGAGCAGTACTTC